The 18 T cell receptor beta chains presented below share a single source sample, sequenced in a study of blood T cell repertoires in COVID-19. This table comes from immunoSEQ multiplex PCR, and its TCRdb copy is limited to in-frame clones, with some not included. The table shows around 320,000 clones, with about 87% occurring only once. The specimen sequenced was peripheral blood. The origin of the receptors is a woman in her twenties or thirties who had recovered from COVID-19.

This sequence joins TRBV28 and TRBJ2-7; tentatively, D is TRBD1 (6 bases). The CDR3 length is 13 residues. Per germline, CDR1 MDHEN and CDR2 SYDVKM. V was shortened by 6 bases and J by 6 bases, with 15 bases between the two germline ends. The CDR3 region is CASRNRVVSEQYF. The CDR3 coding sequence is TGTGCCAGCAGAAACAGGGTGGTGTCCGAGCAGTACTTC.

This chain joins TRBV7-2 and TRBJ2-7; 9 bases match TRBD2. The V and J ends lost 5 bases and 2 bases, in that order; junction bases with no gene match: 7. The CDR3 contains 15 residues. Germline V CDR1 and CDR2: SGHTA, FQGNSA. CDR3 sequence: CASSPKASGTYEQYF. The CDR3 nucleotides read TGTGCCAGCAGCCCTAAGGCTAGCGGGACCTACGAGCAGTACTTC.

The chain combines TRBV5-6 with TRBJ2-7; 10 bases are a match to TRBD1. The CDR3 is 16 residues long. V lost 2 bases and J lost 3; bases outside the gene matches: 8. Germline V gives CDR1 SGHDT, CDR2 YYEEEE. The CDR3 coding sequence is TGTGCCAGCAGCTTAACACTCCGGGACAGGGGCTACGAGCAGTACTTC. Translation: CASSLTLRDRGYEQYF. The whole variable domain, filled in from reference TRBV5-6 and TRBJ2-7, reads DAGVTQSPTHLIKTRGQQVTLRCSPKSGHDTVSWYQQALGQGPQFIFQYYEEEERQRGNFPDRFSGHQFPNYSSELNVNALLLGDSALYLCASSLTLRDRGYEQYFGPGTRLTVT.

V is TRBV28 and J is TRBJ2-4; a possible D gene is TRBD1 (6 bases). From germline, CDR1 is MDHEN and CDR2 SYDVKM. The CDR3 extends over 17 amino acids. Trimming removed 6 bases from V and 5 bases from J, with 23 bases in between. CDR3 sequence: CASRMDGGSGVQNIQYF. In DNA form, the CDR3 reads TGTGCCAGCAGAATGGACGGAGGATCAGGGGTTCAAAACATTCAGTACTTC. Full variable domain (outside the CDR3, taken from reference TRBV28 and TRBJ2-4): DVKVTQSSRYLVKRTGEKVFLECVQDMDHENMFWYRQDPGLGLRLIYFSYDVKMKEKGDIPEGYSVSREKKERFSLILESASTNQTSMYLCASRMDGGSGVQNIQYFGAGTRLSVL.

The rearrangement links TRBV18 to TRBJ1-4, with a possible D match to TRBD1 (5 bases). The CDR3 length is 19 residues. The germline CDR1 and CDR2 sequences are KGHSH and LQKENI. Trimming cost V 6 bases and J 0 bases, with 23 bases left between them. The CDR3 sequence: CASSRTGTLFETTNEKLFF. As DNA, the CDR3 is TGTGCCAGCTCCAGAACCGGGACTCTCTTTGAGACAACTAATGAAAAACTGTTTTTT.

The V gene is TRBV14, the J gene TRBJ2-1; no clear D gene. The CDR3 spans 13 residues. Trimming cost V 2 bases and J 4 bases, with 6 bases left between them. The V gene's germline CDR1 is SGHDN and CDR2 FVKESK. The CDR3 spells CASSQNIYNEQFF. The CDR3, as DNA: TGTGCCAGCAGCCAAAACATTTACAATGAGCAGTTCTTC.

The chain employs TRBV5-1 and TRBJ2-1; 9 nucleotides match TRBD2. The CDR3 sequence is 15 residues long. Germline values: CDR1 SGHRS, CDR2 YFSETQ. J lost 5 bases, V lost 1 base, and 4 bases had no gene match. As DNA, the CDR3 is TGCGCCAGCAGCTTGTTAGCGGGGGCCAACAATGAGCAGTTCTTC. This encodes CASSLLAGANNEQFF.

The chain combines TRBV5-6 with TRBJ1-1, with D unresolved. Trimming removed 3 bases at V and 7 bases at J, with 7 bases between. This CDR3 is built from 11 residues. Germline-derived CDR1 and CDR2 are SGHDT and YYEEEE. CDR3 coding DNA: TGTGCCAGCAGCTGGCATAATGAAGCTTTCTTT. Protein: CASSWHNEAFF. The variable domain in full, with the rest retrieved from reference TRBV5-6 and TRBJ1-1, is DAGVTQSPTHLIKTRGQQVTLRCSPKSGHDTVSWYQQALGQGPQFIFQYYEEEERQRGNFPDRFSGHQFPNYSSELNVNALLLGDSALYLCASSWHNEAFFGQGTRLTVV.

The chain recombines TRBV12-3 or TRBV12-4 with TRBJ1-1, with D maybe TRBD1 (5 bases). The CDR3 has 13 residues. V was cut by 4 bases and J by 6 bases, with 12 bases left in between. This chain's CDR3 is CASSSLGAPEAFF. CDR3 DNA sequence: TGTGCCAGCAGTTCTCTTGGGGCCCCTGAAGCTTTCTTT.

This clone has just one count. CDR3 nucleotides: TGTGCCAGCTCACCAATTACAGGGGAATCTGAAGCTTTCTTT. It codes for CASSPITGESEAFF. The chain uses TRBV18 and TRBJ1-1, with TRBD1 matching over 7 bases. CDR3 size: 14 residues. J lost 6 bases, V lost 2 bases, and 6 bases had no gene match. Germline V gene data show CDR1 as KGHSH and CDR2 as LQKENI.

The chain recombines TRBV24-1 with TRBJ2-5; 11 bases are shared with TRBD1. The trim removed 2 bases at V and 5 bases at J, leaving 15 bases unmatched. Germline CDR1 reads KGHDR; CDR2 reads SFDVKD. This CDR3 contains 19 residues. CDR3 nucleotide sequence: TGTGCCACCAGTGATTCTACCCCGGACAGGGGGCTTCCGAGGGAGACCCAGTACTTC. It yields the protein CATSDSTPDRGLPRETQYF.

V is TRBV21-1 and J is TRBJ1-2; the tabulated D call, TRBD1, remains unverified against the DNA. TRBV21-1 is noted as a pseudogene. This CDR3 is 11 amino acids long. The CDR3 DNA is TGTGCCAGCAGGGGACAGGGGATTTACACCTTC. This encodes CASRGQGIYTF.

V usage is TRBV27 and J usage is TRBJ2-7; TRBD1 matches at 12 bases. The length of the CDR3 is 18 residues. CDR1 is MNHEY and CDR2 is SMNVEV in the germline V gene (reference sequence). After removal of 4 bases from V and 4 bases from J, the junction contained 14 bases not matched to a gene. The CDR3 DNA follows: TGTGCCAGCAGTTCCAGCAGCCCCGGGACAGGGGGCTTGTACGAGCAGTACTTC. Residues: CASSSSSPGTGGLYEQYF.

The rearrangement joins TRBV27 to TRBJ2-3, with D perhaps TRBD1 (6 bases). The CDR3 has 16 amino acids. Germline V lookup: CDR1 MNHEY, CDR2 SMNVEV (reference sequence). V shed 0 bases and J shed 2 bases, with 12 bases lying between them. The CDR3 DNA is TGTGCCAGCAGTTTATCGTTCGAGGGGGTCACAGATACGCAGTATTTT. Its translation is CASSLSFEGVTDTQYF.

V and J are TRBV3-1 (or the pseudogene TRBV3-2) and TRBJ1-3; the D is unclear. The CDR3 is 15 amino acids. CDR1 and CDR2 from the germline V gene are LGHDT and YNNKEL (reference sequence). The germline V and J ends were trimmed by 1 base and 0 bases, with 7 bases remaining between them. CDR3 sequence: CASSQGSRSGNTIYF. In nucleotides, the CDR3 is TGTGCCAGCAGCCAAGGCAGTCGCTCTGGAAACACCATATATTTT.

Notes on this clone: A much larger clone differs by one base, so this may be a read error. Different DNA sequences within this sample yield the same CDR3. J is TRBJ1-1 and V is TRBV3-1 (or the pseudogene TRBV3-2); possibly TRBD1 for D (6 bases). Trimming removed 3 bases at V and 2 bases at J, with 7 bases between. The CDR3 covers 13 residues. Germline assignment: CDR1 LGHDT and CDR2 YNNKEL (reference sequence). The CDR3 is CASSQGANTEAFF. Here the CDR3 DNA reads TGTGCCAGCAGCCAGGGGGCTAACACTGAAGCTTTCTTT.

The V and J genes are TRBV18 and TRBJ2-7, with unresolved D. From germline, CDR1 is KGHSH and CDR2 LQKENI. The CDR3 sequence is 12 residues long. The ends were cut back, 3 bases at V and 6 bases at J, with 9 bases in the middle. CDR3 protein: CASSPQGAEQYF. Written as DNA, the CDR3 is TGTGCCAGCTCACCGCAAGGAGCCGAGCAGTACTTC.

The chain links TRBV9 to TRBJ2-3; 7 bases are shared with TRBD2. Germline loops: CDR1 SGDLS, CDR2 YYNGEE. With V trimmed by 8 bases and J by 2 bases, 8 bases remained unmatched. This CDR3 is built from 14 residues. CDR3 nucleotides: TGTGCCAGTGCCAGCGGGGCGTACACAGATACGCAGTATTTT. It codes for CASASGAYTDTQYF.